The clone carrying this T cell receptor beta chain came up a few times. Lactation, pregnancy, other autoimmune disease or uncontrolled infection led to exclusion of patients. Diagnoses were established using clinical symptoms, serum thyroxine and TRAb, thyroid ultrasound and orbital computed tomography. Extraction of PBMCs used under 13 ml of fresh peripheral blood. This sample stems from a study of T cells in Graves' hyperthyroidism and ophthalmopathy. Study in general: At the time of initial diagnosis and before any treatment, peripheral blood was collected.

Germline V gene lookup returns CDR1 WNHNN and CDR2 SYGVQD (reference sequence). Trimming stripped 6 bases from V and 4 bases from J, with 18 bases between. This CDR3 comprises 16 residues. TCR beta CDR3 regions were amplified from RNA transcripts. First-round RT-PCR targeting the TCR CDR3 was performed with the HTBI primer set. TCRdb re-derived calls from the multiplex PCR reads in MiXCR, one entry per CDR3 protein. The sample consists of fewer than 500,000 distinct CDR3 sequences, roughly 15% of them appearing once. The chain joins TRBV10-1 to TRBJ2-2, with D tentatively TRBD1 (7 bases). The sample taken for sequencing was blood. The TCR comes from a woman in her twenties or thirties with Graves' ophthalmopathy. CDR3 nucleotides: TGCGCCAGCAGACCGGGGGCAGGGGGAGGCACCGGGGAGCTGTTTTTT. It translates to CASRPGAGGGTGELFF.